This T cell receptor (beta chain) originates from a study of regulatory T cells in long-lasting Graves disease. About the research overall: Prior antithyroid drug treatment in newly diagnosed Graves' patients lasted under 3 months.

A few counts support this clonotype. The target antigen is unknown. Time point meaning: newly diagnosed GD, antithyroid drugs for less than 3 months. Preparation of the TCR library used RNA extracted from PBMCs. Study results and limitations: Persistent patients shared more public clonotypes (approximately 2,800) than new patients (approximately 900). TRBV28, TRBJ1-2 and TRBJ2-5 were favored in persistent disease.

Building of the TCR beta libraries involved iRepertoire HTBI primers and Arm-PCR of CDR3 regions. One entry per CDR3 protein, called by TCRdb with MiXCR from the multiplex PCR reads. There are 580,000 or so distinct CDR3 sequences in the sample; roughly 16% occur only once, and around 12% lies in the top ten. Trimming at V came to 4 bases and at J to 0 bases, leaving 9 bases not matched to a gene. Germline V gene data show CDR1 as DFQATT and CDR2 as SNEGSKA (reference sequence). The CDR3 has 17 amino acids. This same sample was also taken into another study, of T cells in Graves' hyperthyroidism and ophthalmopathy. That paper notes: The model identified upcoming ophthalmopathy a median about six months ahead of onset.

This material consisted of peripheral blood mononuclear cells (PBMCs), taken at new diagnosis, from a patient treated with antithyroid drugs. The TCR comes from a man between 18 and 29 years old with Graves disease. The chain has TRBV20-1 and TRBJ2-1; 10 bases are a match to TRBD2. CDR3 sequence reads: CSAKVTSGYSSYNEQFF. CDR3 DNA sequence: TGCAGTGCTAAGGTGACTAGCGGGTACAGCTCCTACAATGAGCAGTTCTTC.